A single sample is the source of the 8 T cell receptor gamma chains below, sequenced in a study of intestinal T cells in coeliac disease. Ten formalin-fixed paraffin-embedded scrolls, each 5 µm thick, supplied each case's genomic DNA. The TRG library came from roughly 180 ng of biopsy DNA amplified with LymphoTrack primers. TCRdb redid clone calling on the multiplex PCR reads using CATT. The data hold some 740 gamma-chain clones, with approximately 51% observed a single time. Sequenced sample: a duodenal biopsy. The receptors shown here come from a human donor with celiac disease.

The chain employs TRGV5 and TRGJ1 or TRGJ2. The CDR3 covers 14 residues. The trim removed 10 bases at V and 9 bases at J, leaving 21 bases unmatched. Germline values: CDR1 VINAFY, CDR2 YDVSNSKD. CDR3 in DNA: TGTGCCACTGGGACAGGCTACGTAAAATGTAAGAAACTCTTT. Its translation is CATGTGYVKCKKLF.

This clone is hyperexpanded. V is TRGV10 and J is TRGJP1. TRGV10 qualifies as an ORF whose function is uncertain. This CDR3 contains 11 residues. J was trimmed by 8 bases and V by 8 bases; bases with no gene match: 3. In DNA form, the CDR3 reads TGTGCTGCGTGGGAAGGTTGGTTCAAGATATTT. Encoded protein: CAAWEGWFKIF.

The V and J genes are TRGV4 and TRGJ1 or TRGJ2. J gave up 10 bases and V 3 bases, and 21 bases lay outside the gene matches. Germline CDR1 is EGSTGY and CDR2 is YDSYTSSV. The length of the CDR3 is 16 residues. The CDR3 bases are TGTGCCACCTGGGATCCCAACGTACCTCTTATTATCAAGAAACTCTTT. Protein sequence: CATWDPNVPLIIKKLF.

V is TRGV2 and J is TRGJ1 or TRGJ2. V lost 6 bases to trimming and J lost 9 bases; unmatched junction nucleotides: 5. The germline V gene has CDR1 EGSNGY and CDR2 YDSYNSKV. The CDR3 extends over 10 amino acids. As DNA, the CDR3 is TGTGCCACCTGGACGGCTAAGAAACTCTTT. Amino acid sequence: CATWTAKKLF.

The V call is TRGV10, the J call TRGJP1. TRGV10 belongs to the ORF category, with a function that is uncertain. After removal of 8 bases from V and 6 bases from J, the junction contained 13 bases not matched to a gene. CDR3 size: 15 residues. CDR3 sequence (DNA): TGTGCTGCGTGGGATCCCATACCATCTGGTTGGTTCAAGATATTT. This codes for CAAWDPIPSGWFKIF.

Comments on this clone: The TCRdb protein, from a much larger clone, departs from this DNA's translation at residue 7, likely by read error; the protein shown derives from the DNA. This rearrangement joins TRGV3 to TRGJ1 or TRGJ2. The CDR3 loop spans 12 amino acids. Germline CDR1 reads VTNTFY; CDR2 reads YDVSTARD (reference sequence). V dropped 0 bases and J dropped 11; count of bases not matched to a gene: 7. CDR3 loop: CATWDRPSEKLF. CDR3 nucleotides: TGTGCCACCTGGGACAGGCCTTCAGAGAAACTCTTT.

As DNA, the CDR3 is TGTGCCACCTGGGACAGGCGGTCCCTATTTAATATTATGAAGAAACTCTTT. Its translation is CATWDRRSLFNIMKKLF. The V gene is TRGV3, the J gene TRGJ1 or TRGJ2. The V segment lost 0 bases and the J segment 10 bases; nucleotides outside the gene matches: 21. This CDR3 contains 17 residues. Per the germline V gene, CDR1 is VTNTFY and CDR2 is YDVSTARD (reference sequence).

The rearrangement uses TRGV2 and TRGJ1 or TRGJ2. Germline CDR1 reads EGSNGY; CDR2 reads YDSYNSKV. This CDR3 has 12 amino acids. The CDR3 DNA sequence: TGTGCACCTCGGAGCGGGCCGGATAAGAAACTCTTT. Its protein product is CAPRSGPDKKLF.